The 23 T cell receptor beta chains below come from one sample, sequenced in a study of blood T cell repertoires in COVID-19. The repertoire was sequenced with immunoSEQ multiplex PCR; TCRdb's copy has only in-frame clones and lacks some. The table has 200,000 to 250,000 clones, approximately 88% seen once; the top ten hold about 6.7%. Sequencing input: peripheral blood. These receptors were taken from a woman in her 30s with COVID-19, enrolled during active disease.

The table lists this clone with a count of one. The rearrangement uses TRBV3-1 (or the pseudogene TRBV3-2) and TRBJ2-3; a possible D gene is TRBD1 (6 bases). The CDR3 is 16 residues long. Per germline, CDR1 LGHDT and CDR2 YNNKEL (reference sequence). V was shortened by 4 bases and J by 1 base, with 15 bases between the two germline ends. CDR3 in amino acids: CASSPHIGGGTDTQYF. The CDR3 coding sequence is TGTGCCAGCAGCCCCCACATTGGGGGCGGCACAGATACGCAGTATTTT.

The chain has TRBV28 and TRBJ1-1, with a tentative D call TRBD1 (6 bases). Germline CDR1 is MDHEN and CDR2 is SYDVKM. Trimming took 8 bases from V and 1 from J, leaving 14 bases between them. The CDR3 contains 14 residues. CDR3 loop: CASFYTGKNTEAFF. For the CDR3, the DNA is TGTGCCAGCTTCTACACAGGGAAGAACACTGAAGCTTTCTTT.

The chain uses TRBV7-2 and TRBJ1-1; D unresolved. This CDR3 comprises 13 residues. V was pared by 1 base and J by 7 bases, with 10 bases between. CDR1 is SGHTA and CDR2 is FQGNSA in the germline V gene. DNA for the CDR3: TGTGCCAGCAGCTTAGAACGGGGTGGTGAAGCTTTCTTT. This encodes CASSLERGGEAFF.

The rearrangement links TRBV19 to TRBJ2-2; TRBD2 matches at 7 bases. Germline CDR1 reads LNHDA; CDR2 reads SQIVND (reference sequence). The CDR3 extends over 14 amino acids. J was trimmed by 0 bases and V by 8 bases; bases with no gene match: 3. CDR3 sequence reads: CASGGETNTGELFF. CDR3 bases: TGTGCCAGTGGGGGGGAGACGAACACCGGGGAGCTGTTTTTT.

With respect to this clone: The germline gene is not matched at one end of the junction; a read error may be the cause. This sequence joins TRBV27 and TRBJ2-4; weak D call: TRBD2 (5 bases). The CDR3 length is 11 residues. The germline gives CDR1 MNHEY, CDR2 SMNVEV (reference sequence). CDR3 bases: TGTGCCAGCAGTTTAGAGGGCCCCGGACGTTTC. This codes for CASSLEGPGRF.

The chain carries TRBV28 and TRBJ1-3; unclear D gene. The V and J ends lost 3 bases and 3 bases respectively, with 3 bases between them. Germline values: CDR1 MDHEN, CDR2 SYDVKM. CDR3 length: 12 residues. CDR3 DNA: TGTGCCAGCAGTTTCAGTGGAAACACCATATATTTT. Its translation is CASSFSGNTIYF.

The chain combines TRBV30 with TRBJ1-5; 7 nucleotides align to TRBD1. The germline gives CDR1 GTSNPN, CDR2 SVGIG (reference sequence). The CDR3 length is 14 residues. V dropped 1 base and J dropped 5; count of bases not matched to a gene: 5. As DNA, the CDR3 is TGTGCCTGGAGTGGCGACAGGGCTGATCAGCCCCAGCATTTT. Translation gives CAWSGDRADQPQHF.

V gene TRBV6-5 combines with J gene TRBJ2-5; D is unresolved. V was pared by 7 bases and J by 2 bases, with 5 bases between. This CDR3 is 11 amino acids long. The germline gives CDR1 MNHEY, CDR2 SVGAGI. The CDR3 is CASIGQETQYF. The CDR3, as DNA: TGTGCCAGCATCGGTCAAGAGACCCAGTACTTC.

V usage is TRBV6-2 or TRBV6-3 and J usage is TRBJ2-5; 7 bases align to TRBD1. CDR1 is MNHEY and CDR2 is SVGEGT in the germline V gene. The CDR3 covers 15 residues. Unmatched junction bases numbered 8, after V lost 2 bases and J lost 5 bases. The CDR3 bases are TGTGCCAGCAGTTACCCCTACGGGACAGAGGAGACCCAGTACTTC. Translation: CASSYPYGTEETQYF.

This chain connects TRBV5-4 to TRBJ2-2, with D possibly being TRBD1 (6 bases). Per germline, CDR1 SGHNT and CDR2 YYREEE (reference sequence). V dropped 3 bases and J dropped 7 bases, with 16 bases sitting between them. The CDR3 is made up of 15 amino acids. The chain's CDR3 is CASSYPRGRSGELFF. DNA for the CDR3: TGTGCCAGCAGCTATCCCAGGGGCCGGAGCGGGGAGCTGTTTTTT.

The rearrangement uses TRBV9 and TRBJ1-2, with a possible D match to TRBD1 (5 bases). Germline CDR1 is SGDLS and CDR2 is YYNGEE. Trimming removed 3 bases at V and 8 bases at J, with 11 bases between. The CDR3 is 12 residues long. CDR3 sequence reads: CASSAQGLGYTF. Here the CDR3 DNA reads TGTGCCAGCAGCGCGCAGGGTCTCGGCTACACCTTC.

This clone occurred once. The rearrangement joins TRBV5-5 to TRBJ2-1; no reliable D call. The length of the CDR3 is 12 residues. The germline V gene has CDR1 SGHKS and CDR2 YYEKEE (reference sequence). V was pared by 0 bases and J by 10 bases, with 8 bases between. CDR3 DNA: TGTGCCAGCAGCTTGGCCCCGCGGGAGCAGTTCTTC. This translates into CASSLAPREQFF.

The rearrangement uses TRBV28 and TRBJ1-1; D ambiguous. The CDR3 contains 13 residues. Looked up from germline, CDR1 is MDHEN and CDR2 is SYDVKM. Trimming stripped 5 bases from V and 6 bases from J, with 13 bases between. CDR3 amino acids: CASSLHQLSEAFF. The CDR3 DNA is TGTGCCAGCAGTCTCCACCAGTTGTCTGAAGCTTTCTTT.

Here the CDR3 reads CASSQGGQGNEQYV. The CDR3 nucleotides read TGTGCCAGCAGCCAAGGGGGACAGGGAAACGAGCAGTACGTC. This chain links TRBV3-1 (or the pseudogene TRBV3-2) with TRBJ2-7; TRBD1 matches 9 bases. Trimming took 1 base from V and 5 from J; bases not matched to a gene: 3. This CDR3 spans 14 amino acids. CDR1 and CDR2 (germline): LGHDT, YNNKEL (reference sequence).

This chain connects TRBV9 to TRBJ2-1; TRBD2 matches 14 bases. The CDR3 is 16 residues long. The germline V gene has CDR1 SGDLS and CDR2 YYNGEE. The V gene end was trimmed by 3 bases and the J gene end by 6 bases; junction bases not matched to a gene: 5. The CDR3 DNA follows: TGTGCCAGCAGCGACCCGGGACTAGCGGGAGCCAATGAGCAGTTCTTC. Amino acid sequence: CASSDPGLAGANEQFF.

The chain couples TRBV2 to TRBJ1-1; TRBD1 matches at 9 bases. This CDR3 is 14 amino acids long. V lost 6 bases and J lost 2; bases outside the gene matches: 4. Germline V lookup: CDR1 SNHLY, CDR2 FYNNEI. The CDR3 here is CASRWDRENTEAFF. CDR3 nucleotide sequence: TGTGCCAGCAGATGGGACAGGGAAAACACTGAAGCTTTCTTT.

This clone was seen more than once but under ten times. V gene TRBV12-3 or TRBV12-4 combines with J gene TRBJ2-7, with a tentative D call TRBD2 (5 bases). The CDR3 covers 12 residues. V was cut by 4 bases and J by 6 bases, with 10 bases left in between. This CDR3 reads CASSYSGTEQYV. The CDR3 region has the DNA TGTGCCAGCAGTTACTCGGGAACCGAGCAGTACGTC.

V is TRBV4-2 and J is TRBJ1-1; possibly TRBD1 for D (5 bases). The CDR3 sequence is 13 residues long. Germline V lookup: CDR1 LGHNA, CDR2 YNFKEQ. V lost 10 bases and J lost 1, with 13 bases in between. The CDR3 DNA sequence: TGTGCCACCCAAGCCGGGGGGAACACTGAAGCTTTCTTT. Translation: CATQAGGNTEAFF.

The chain uses TRBV29-1 and TRBJ2-7; 7 bases align to TRBD1. The germline V gene has CDR1 SQVTM and CDR2 ANQGSEA. With 5 bases clipped from V and 0 bases from J, the junction kept 7 bases outside the gene matches. The CDR3 sequence is 14 residues long. Here the CDR3 reads CSVWDSLNSYEQYF. CDR3 coding DNA: TGCAGCGTTTGGGACAGCCTAAACTCCTACGAGCAGTACTTC.

The chain combines TRBV6-5 with TRBJ2-3, with 9 bases aligning to TRBD2. Looked up from germline, CDR1 is MNHEY and CDR2 is SVGAGI. The CDR3 is 12 amino acids. The V gene end was trimmed by 6 bases and the J gene end by 8 bases; junction bases not matched to a gene: 3. The CDR3 sequence is CASSAGGATQYF. The CDR3 DNA follows: TGTGCCAGCAGCGCGGGGGGGGCTACGCAGTATTTT.

CDR3 in amino acids: CASRGGGGGEQFF. The CDR3 DNA reads TGTGCCAGCAGAGGCGGGGGCGGGGGTGAGCAGTTCTTC. The rearrangement uses TRBV28 and TRBJ2-1, with a tentative D call TRBD2 (7 bases). This CDR3 contains 13 residues. Germline V CDR1 and CDR2: MDHEN, SYDVKM. Between the trimmed V and J ends, which lost 6 bases and 9 bases, there was a span of 15 bases.

A single count supports this clone. The chain is built from TRBV7-2 and TRBJ2-5, with a possible D match to TRBD2 (5 bases). The germline CDR1 and CDR2 sequences are SGHTA and FQGNSA. This CDR3 has 13 residues. Trimming removed 5 bases from V and 2 bases from J, with 9 bases in between. The CDR3 region is CASSRGEQETQYF. The CDR3 nucleotides are TGTGCCAGCAGCCGGGGAGAACAAGAGACCCAGTACTTC.

The rearrangement uses TRBV18 and TRBJ2-2; D gene uncertain. This CDR3 has 15 residues. Trimming shortened V by 2 bases and J by 4 bases, and 11 bases separated the two germline ends. Germline V gives CDR1 KGHSH, CDR2 LQKENI. The CDR3 loop is CASSPGRYITGELFF. The CDR3 DNA reads TGTGCCAGCTCACCAGGCAGATATATCACCGGGGAGCTGTTTTTT.